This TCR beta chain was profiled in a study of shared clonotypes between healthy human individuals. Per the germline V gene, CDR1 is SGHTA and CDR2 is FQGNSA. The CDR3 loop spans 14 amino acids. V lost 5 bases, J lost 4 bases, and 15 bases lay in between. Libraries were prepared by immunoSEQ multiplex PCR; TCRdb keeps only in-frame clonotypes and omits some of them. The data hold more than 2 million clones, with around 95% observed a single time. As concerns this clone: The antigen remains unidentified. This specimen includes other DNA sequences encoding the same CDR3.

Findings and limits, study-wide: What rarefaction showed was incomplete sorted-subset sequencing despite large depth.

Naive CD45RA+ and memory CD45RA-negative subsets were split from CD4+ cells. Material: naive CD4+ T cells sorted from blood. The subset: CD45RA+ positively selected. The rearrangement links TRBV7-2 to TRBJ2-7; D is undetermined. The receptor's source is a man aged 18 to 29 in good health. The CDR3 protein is CASSLGLEPYEQYF. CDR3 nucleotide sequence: TGTGCCAGCAGCCTAGGGCTAGAACCGTACGAGCAGTACTTC.